This TCR beta chain originates from a study of OX40 agonist ivuxolimab in advanced cancers. General study results and limits: Expanded clones were, on average, more numerous in CD8+ T cells than in CD4+.

Here immunoSEQ multiplex PCR was the method, and the copy in TCRdb shows in-frame clones only, minus some. The sample contains roughly 61,000 clones, under 90% of which appear only once. In regard to this clone: Its antigen is still unknown.

Trimming removed 2 bases at V and 2 bases at J, with 9 bases between. Germline V lookup: CDR1 LNHDA, CDR2 SQIVND (reference sequence). CDR3 length equals 14 residues. This receptor was taken from an adult with an advanced solid tumor such as melanoma, head and neck, liver or kidney cancer. This rearrangement joins TRBV19 to TRBJ1-1, with unresolved D. The sample here was CD4+ or CD8+ T cells sorted from blood, taken in a trial of the OX40 agonist ivuxolimab. CDR3 bases: TGTGCCAGTAGTATATCGTCAGACAACACTGAAGCTTTCTTT. Translated, it gives CASSISSDNTEAFF.